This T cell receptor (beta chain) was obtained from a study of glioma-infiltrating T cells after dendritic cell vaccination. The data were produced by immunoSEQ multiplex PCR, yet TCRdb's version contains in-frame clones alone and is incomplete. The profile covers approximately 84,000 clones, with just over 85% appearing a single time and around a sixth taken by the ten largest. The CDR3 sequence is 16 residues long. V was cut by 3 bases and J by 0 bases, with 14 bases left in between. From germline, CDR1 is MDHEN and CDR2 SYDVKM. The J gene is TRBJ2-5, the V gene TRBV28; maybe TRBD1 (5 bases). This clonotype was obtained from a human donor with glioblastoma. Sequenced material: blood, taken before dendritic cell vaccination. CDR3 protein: CASSLKGAKYQETQYF. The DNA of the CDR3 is TGTGCCAGCAGTTTGAAAGGGGCCAAGTACCAAGAGACCCAGTACTTC.